The 5 T cell receptor beta chains below come from one sample, sequenced in a study of CD8 T cells in ankylosing spondylitis. Regarding the study as a whole: Seemingly distinctive of ankylosing spondylitis blood was a TCR beta motif formed by eight highly homologous variants.

No antigen has been assigned to these receptors. TCRdb redid the calling of the 5' RACE reads with MiXCR, one entry per CDR3 protein. The profile shows about 90,000 distinct CDR3 sequences, about 9% of them singletons. The specimen sequenced was blood, either unsorted or a sorted T cell fraction (not recorded which). These receptors all stem from a male donor with ankylosing spondylitis.

This clonotype has only a few counts. This rearrangement joins TRBV27 to TRBJ2-3; tentatively, D is TRBD1 or TRBD2 (5 bases each). The CDR3 covers 14 residues. The germline gives CDR1 MNHEY, CDR2 SMNVEV (reference sequence). V lost 7 bases to trimming and J lost 2 bases, with 13 bases between them. CDR3 coding DNA: TGTGCCAGCAAGAGGGGTACTCTCACAGATACGCAGTATTTT. Its protein is CASKRGTLTDTQYF.

The table lists this clonotype with many counts. The chain carries TRBV7-7 and TRBJ2-1; D is undetermined. V lost 0 bases and J 0 bases, leaving 9 bases between the germline ends. Germline V gene lookup returns CDR1 SSHAT and CDR2 FNYEAQ (reference sequence). This CDR3 comprises 16 residues. The CDR3 nucleotides read TGTGCCAGCAGCTTAGCCTTTGTGGGCTCCTACAATGAGCAGTTCTTC. It translates to CASSLAFVGSYNEQFF.

The J gene is TRBJ2-7, the V gene TRBV5-6, with D perhaps TRBD1 (5 bases). There are 14 residues in the CDR3. The V end lost 4 bases, the J end lost 0 bases, and 11 bases lay between the germline ends. Per germline, CDR1 SGHDT and CDR2 YYEEEE. CDR3: CASSLQVPSYEQYF. The CDR3 DNA reads TGTGCCAGCAGCCTACAGGTTCCCTCCTACGAGCAGTACTTC.

This clonotype was detected many times. The J gene is TRBJ2-3, the V gene TRBV12-3 or TRBV12-4; D remains ambiguous. This CDR3 is built from 12 residues. V lost 3 bases and J 3 bases, leaving 4 bases between the germline ends. The CDR3 reads CASSLETDTQYF. The DNA for the CDR3 is TGTGCCAGCAGTTTGGAGACAGATACGCAGTATTTT.

This clonotype came up a few times. The V call is TRBV12-3 or TRBV12-4, the J call TRBJ2-2; 8 bases are a match to TRBD2. The J segment lost 1 base and the V segment lost 3 bases, leaving 1 base of the junction unmatched. The CDR3 has 15 residues. Written as DNA, the CDR3 is TGTGCCAGCAGTTTTGCGGGAGGGAACACCGGGGAGCTGTTTTTT. Translating gives CASSFAGGNTGELFF.